Sequencing of this T cell receptor beta chain was carried out in a study of radiotherapy plus CTLA-4 blockade in lung cancer. Across the whole study: Objective responses were recorded in 15% to 20% of patients, with disease control recorded in around 30%.

CDR1 MNHEY and CDR2 SMNVEV come from the germline V gene (reference sequence). This CDR3 has 18 residues. Trimming took off 4 bases at V and 3 bases at J, with 24 bases between the two ends. This clone was observed a few times. TCRdb keeps only in-frame clones here, not all; method: immunoSEQ multiplex PCR. The sample records around 99,000 clones, almost 90% being singletons. This TCR was recovered from a human donor with non-small cell lung cancer that progressed on radiotherapy plus ipilimumab. This sequence joins TRBV27 and TRBJ2-5; D possibly corresponds to TRBD1 (6 bases). Sequenced material: peripheral blood, taken from a patient treated with radiotherapy plus ipilimumab. The CDR3 DNA sequence: TGTGCCAGCAGTTCCCTCCCGTTTCAGACAGGTACCAAAGAGACCCAGTACTTC. Encoded protein: CASSSLPFQTGTKETQYF.